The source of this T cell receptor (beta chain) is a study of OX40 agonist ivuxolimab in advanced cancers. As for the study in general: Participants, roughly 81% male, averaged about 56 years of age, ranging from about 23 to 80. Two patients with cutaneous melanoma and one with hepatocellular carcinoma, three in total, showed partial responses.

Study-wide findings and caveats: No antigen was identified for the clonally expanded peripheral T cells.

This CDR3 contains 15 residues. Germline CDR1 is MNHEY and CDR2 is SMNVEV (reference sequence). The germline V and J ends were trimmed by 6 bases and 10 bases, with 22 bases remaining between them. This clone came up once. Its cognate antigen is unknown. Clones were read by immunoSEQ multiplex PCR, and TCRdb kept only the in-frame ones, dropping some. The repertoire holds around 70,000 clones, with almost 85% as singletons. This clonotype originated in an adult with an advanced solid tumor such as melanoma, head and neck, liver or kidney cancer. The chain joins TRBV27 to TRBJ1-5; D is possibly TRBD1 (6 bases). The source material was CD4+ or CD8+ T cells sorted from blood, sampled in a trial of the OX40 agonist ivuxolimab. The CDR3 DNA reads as TGTGCCAGCAGACTCATCTACAGGGACGATTCACCCCAGCATTTT. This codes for CASRLIYRDDSPQHF.